A selection of T cell receptor beta chains follows, all from one sample in a study of metastatic and nonmetastatic thyroid tumors. TCRdb re-called the PCR reads through MiXCR. Here the sample spans tens of thousands of clones, approximately 19% being singletons. Sequenced sample: blood. These receptors were collected from a female donor with papillary thyroid cancer or a benign thyroid nodule (not recorded which). Some clones in this sample may be carry-over from other donors' samples. CDR3s include the opening cysteine and the closing phenylalanine or tryptophan. D genes are given only for firm matches. Rows may omit the clone size; those that give it use once, few, many or a size class.

J gene: TRBJ2-7
D gene: NA
V gene: TRBV18
clone size: few
CDR3 length: 14
CDR3 protein: CASSLRQGPYEQYF
CDR3 DNA: TGTGCCAGCTCACTAAGACAAGGACCCTACGAGCAGTACTTC

J gene: TRBJ2-1
D gene: NA
V gene: TRBV6-2/TRBV6-3
clone size: many
CDR3 length: 14
CDR3 protein: CAIASRERVNEQFF
CDR3 DNA: TGTGCCATCGCGTCGAGGGAGAGGGTAAATGAGCAGTTCTTC

J gene: TRBJ2-7
D gene: NA
V gene: TRBV5-6
clone size: many
CDR3 length: 14
CDR3 protein: CASSTTGSSYEQYF
CDR3 DNA: TGTGCCAGCAGCACTACAGGATCCTCCTACGAGCAGTACTTC

J gene: TRBJ1-1
D gene: NA
V gene: TRBV7-2
clone size: many
CDR3 length: 14
CDR3 protein: CASSLGPRGTEAFF
CDR3 DNA: TGTGCCAGCAGCTTAGGACCCAGGGGCACTGAAGCTTTCTTT

J gene: TRBJ2-3
D gene: NA
V gene: TRBV6-4
clone size: many
CDR3 length: 13
CDR3 protein: CASSEKEEDTQYF
CDR3 DNA: TGTGCCAGCAGTGAAAAGGAAGAGGATACGCAGTATTTT

J gene: TRBJ1-2
D gene: NA
V gene: TRBV6-5
clone size: NA
CDR3 length: 15
CDR3 protein: CASSYSGGLRYGYTF
CDR3 DNA: TGTGCCAGCAGTTACTCAGGGGGGCTCCGCTATGGCTACACCTTC

J gene: TRBJ2-3
D gene: NA
V gene: TRBV13
clone size: many
CDR3 length: 12
CDR3 protein: CASSFRETLQYF
CDR3 DNA: TGTGCCAGCAGCTTCAGGGAAACCCTGCAGTATTTT

J gene: TRBJ2-5
D gene: TRBD1
V gene: TRBV6-1
clone size: many
CDR3 length: 16
CDR3 protein: CASSFFSTGYQETQYF
CDR3 DNA: TGTGCCAGCAGTTTTTTTTCGACAGGGTACCAAGAGACCCAGTACTTC

J gene: TRBJ2-1
D gene: NA
V gene: TRBV12-3/TRBV12-4
clone size: many
CDR3 length: 13
CDR3 protein: CASSLLFSREQFF
CDR3 DNA: TGTGCCAGCAGTTTATTGTTTTCCCGTGAGCAGTTCTTC

J gene: TRBJ2-7
D gene: NA
V gene: TRBV24-1
clone size: many
CDR3 length: 13
CDR3 protein: CATSPGAAYEQYF
CDR3 DNA: TGTGCCACCAGTCCGGGGGCCGCCTACGAGCAGTACTTC

J gene: TRBJ2-7
D gene: NA
V gene: TRBV27
clone size: NA
CDR3 length: 15
CDR3 protein: CASSLRAWPTYEQYF
CDR3 DNA: TGTGCCAGCAGTTTAAGGGCTTGGCCCACCTACGAGCAGTACTTC

J gene: TRBJ2-7
D gene: NA
V gene: TRBV24-1
clone size: many
CDR3 length: 11
CDR3 protein: CATSDRGEQYF
CDR3 DNA: TGTGCCACCAGTGATAGGGGGGAGCAGTACTTC

J gene: TRBJ1-3
D gene: NA
V gene: TRBV28
clone size: few
CDR3 length: 15
CDR3 protein: CASSGLSGRLNTIYF
CDR3 DNA: TGTGCCAGCAGTGGGCTATCAGGACGGCTAAACACCATATATTTT

J gene: TRBJ1-6
D gene: NA
V gene: TRBV25-1
clone size: few
CDR3 length: 13
CDR3 protein: CASRLGTNSPLHF
CDR3 DNA: TGTGCCAGCAGGTTAGGCACTAATTCACCCCTCCACTTT

J gene: TRBJ2-2
D gene: TRBD1
V gene: TRBV19
clone size: NA
CDR3 length: 15
CDR3 protein: CASIPRTGSTGELFF
CDR3 DNA: TGTGCCAGTATTCCACGGACAGGATCTACCGGGGAGCTGTTTTTT

J gene: TRBJ1-1
D gene: NA
V gene: TRBV20-1
clone size: many
CDR3 length: 11
CDR3 protein: CSAAPNTEAFF
CDR3 DNA: TGCAGTGCTGCACCGAACACTGAAGCTTTCTTT

J gene: TRBJ1-1
D gene: TRBD1
V gene: TRBV18
clone size: many
CDR3 length: 16
CDR3 protein: CASSAWTETGNLEAFF
CDR3 DNA: TGTGCCAGCTCAGCTTGGACAGAGACAGGGAATCTTGAAGCTTTCTTT

J gene: TRBJ2-2
D gene: TRBD2
V gene: TRBV6-4
clone size: NA
CDR3 length: 16
CDR3 protein: CASSILAGTNTGELFF
CDR3 DNA: TGTGCCAGCAGTATTTTAGCGGGGACCAACACCGGGGAGCTGTTTTTT

J gene: TRBJ1-2
D gene: NA
V gene: TRBV30
clone size: NA
CDR3 length: 13
CDR3 protein: CAWSVGAGDCYTF
CDR3 DNA: TGTGCCTGGAGTGTTGGGGCCGGAGATTGCTACACCTTC

J gene: TRBJ2-3
D gene: TRBD1
V gene: TRBV19
clone size: NA
CDR3 length: 16
CDR3 protein: CASSTSGTGARDTQYF
CDR3 DNA: TGTGCCAGTAGTACCTCCGGGACAGGTGCGAGGGATACGCAGTATTTT

J gene: TRBJ1-4
D gene: NA
V gene: TRBV5-5
clone size: many
CDR3 length: 15
CDR3 protein: CASSSPGSGNEKLFF
CDR3 DNA: TGTGCCAGCAGCTCGCCGGGGTCGGGGAATGAAAAACTGTTTTTT

J gene: TRBJ1-1
D gene: NA
V gene: TRBV28
clone size: many
CDR3 length: 16
CDR3 protein: CASSSPSGSSRTEAFF
CDR3 DNA: TGTGCCAGCAGTTCCCCCTCTGGGAGTAGTAGGACTGAAGCTTTCTTT

J gene: TRBJ1-1
D gene: NA
V gene: TRBV2
clone size: many
CDR3 length: 13
CDR3 protein: CASSLHQNTEAFF
CDR3 DNA: TGTGCCAGCAGTCTACACCAGAACACTGAAGCTTTCTTT

J gene: TRBJ2-3
D gene: TRBD2
V gene: TRBV6-6
clone size: many
CDR3 length: 17
CDR3 protein: CASSYLGLAGATDTQYF
CDR3 DNA: TGTGCCAGCAGTTACCTGGGACTAGCGGGAGCCACAGATACGCAGTATTTT

J gene: TRBJ2-2
D gene: NA
V gene: TRBV11-1
clone size: NA
CDR3 length: 16
CDR3 protein: CASSSQVTVNTGYLFF
CDR3 DNA: TGTGCCAGCAGCTCCCAAGTGACAGTGAACACCGGGTATCTGTTTTTT

J gene: TRBJ2-5
D gene: NA
V gene: TRBV5-1
clone size: many
CDR3 length: 16
CDR3 protein: CASSEALRGTGETQYF
CDR3 DNA: TGCGCCAGCAGCGAAGCCTTGAGGGGGACCGGCGAGACCCAGTACTTC

J gene: TRBJ2-1
D gene: NA
V gene: TRBV7-9
clone size: many
CDR3 length: 15
CDR3 protein: CASSPPEGWRNEQFF
CDR3 DNA: TGTGCCAGCAGCCCACCGGAGGGGTGGCGCAATGAGCAGTTCTTC

J gene: TRBJ1-1
D gene: TRBD1
V gene: TRBV6-1
clone size: NA
CDR3 length: 15
CDR3 protein: CASSAGGLENTEAFF
CDR3 DNA: TGTGCCAGCAGTGCAGGGGGATTGGAGAACACTGAAGCTTTCTTT

J gene: TRBJ2-7
D gene: NA
V gene: TRBV28
clone size: many
CDR3 length: 10
CDR3 protein: CASSFHEQYF
CDR3 DNA: TGTGCCAGCAGTTTCCACGAGCAGTACTTC

J gene: TRBJ2-1
D gene: NA
V gene: TRBV27
clone size: few
CDR3 length: 16
CDR3 protein: CASSQSEHHSYNEQFF
CDR3 DNA: TGTGCCAGCAGCCAGAGCGAACACCACTCATACAATGAGCAGTTCTTC

J gene: TRBJ2-7
D gene: NA
V gene: TRBV5-5
clone size: many
CDR3 length: 13
CDR3 protein: CASSLSWNYEQYF
CDR3 DNA: TGTGCCAGCAGCTTGAGCTGGAACTACGAGCAGTACTTC

J gene: TRBJ2-3
D gene: NA
V gene: TRBV20-1
clone size: many
CDR3 length: 12
CDR3 protein: CSARQYTDTQYF
CDR3 DNA: TGCAGTGCTAGACAGTACACAGATACGCAGTATTTT

J gene: TRBJ2-7
D gene: NA
V gene: TRBV6-2/TRBV6-3
clone size: few
CDR3 length: 13
CDR3 protein: CASSYWCVYEQYF
CDR3 DNA: TGTGCCAGCAGTTACTGGTGTGTCTACGAGCAGTACTTC

J gene: TRBJ2-5
D gene: TRBD1
V gene: TRBV11-3
clone size: many
CDR3 length: 13
CDR3 protein: CASSPGQQETQYF
CDR3 DNA: TGTGCCAGCAGCCCGGGACAGCAAGAGACCCAGTACTTC

J gene: TRBJ1-1
D gene: NA
V gene: TRBV20-1
clone size: once
CDR3 length: 12
CDR3 protein: CSASQGETEAFF
CDR3 DNA: TGCAGTGCTAGCCAGGGTGAAACTGAAGCTTTCTTT

J gene: TRBJ2-5
D gene: TRBD1
V gene: TRBV7-3
clone size: many
CDR3 length: 15
CDR3 protein: CASSPGTAEQETQYF
CDR3 DNA: TGTGCCAGCAGCCCCGGGACAGCAGAACAAGAGACCCAGTACTTC

J gene: TRBJ1-5
D gene: NA
V gene: TRBV29-1
clone size: many
CDR3 length: 13
CDR3 protein: CSVGGENNQPQHF
CDR3 DNA: TGCAGCGTAGGAGGAGAGAACAATCAGCCCCAGCATTTT

J gene: TRBJ2-1
D gene: NA
V gene: TRBV12-3/TRBV12-4
clone size: few
CDR3 length: 15
CDR3 protein: CASSLSGLPYNEHFF
CDR3 DNA: TGTGCCAGCAGTTTATCCGGGCTCCCCTACAATGAGCATTTCTTC